This T cell receptor beta chain was found in a study of blood T cell repertoires in COVID-19. Sequenced by immunoSEQ multiplex PCR; TCRdb stores in-frame clones only, minus some. The sample holds about 280,000 clones; approximately 80% are singletons and the top ten take around 5%. Germline assignment: CDR1 SQVTM and CDR2 ANQGSEA. This CDR3 contains 12 residues. The V gene lost 6 bases and the J gene lost 8 bases, with 16 bases spanning the gap. Sample: PBMCs or T cells enriched from blood (not recorded which). This TCR was recovered from a man aged 40-50 years who had been exposed to COVID-19. This rearrangement joins TRBV29-1 to TRBJ1-1; the D gene is possibly TRBD1 (5 bases). In DNA, the CDR3 is TGCAGCGTCACAGGCTTTTGGATAGAAGCTTTCTTT. It specifies CSVTGFWIEAFF.